This T cell receptor (beta chain) was documented in a study of T cell responses to AZD1222 COVID-19 vaccine. About this clone: Antigen: not known.

Overall study findings and caveats: Samples come after the peak T cell response, not at day 14. Along spike, vaccine-associated CD4 TCRs were found throughout, with dominance at 160-218 and 743-854. Reportedly, close to half of spike-specific TCRs are directed against unmutated variant regions.

V shed 3 bases and J 4 bases; nucleotides not matched to a gene: 16. Germline values: CDR1 LNHNV, CDR2 YYDKDF (reference sequence). CDR3 size: 19 residues. Using immunoSEQ multiplex PCR, the repertoire was profiled, and TCRdb retains in-frame clones only, with some absent. The sample contains 130,000 to 150,000 clones, 85% to 95% of which appear only once. The sequence derives from an adult in good health. The chain is built from TRBV15 and TRBJ1-2, with 11 bases fitting TRBD1. The sequencing here drew on peripheral blood, taken on day 0 of MenACWY control vaccination. CDR3 sequence reads: CATSSGPGQGVLPVYGYTF. In nucleotides, the CDR3 is TGTGCCACCAGCAGTGGACCGGGACAGGGGGTACTACCGGTCTATGGCTACACCTTC.